A single sample gave rise to the 20 T cell receptor beta chains below, sequenced in a study of response to subunit inactivated influenza vaccine (dated by TCRdb to the late 2010s). The library came from RT-PCR. Data came from an Illumina HiSeq 2500. The public reads were reanalyzed by TCRdb: fastp trimming at Q25, MiXCR alignment, in-frame beta chains only. Duplicate CDR3 protein sequences are folded into a single record with the most common DNA and genes. The sample yields a few hundred thousand distinct CDR3 sequences; 12% to 15% were counted once. The ten largest clonotypes hold around 10% of the sample. The sample consisted of PBMCs from blood, taken roughly 12 days after vaccination. Receptors were obtained from a man between 45 and 60 years old who received an inactivated influenza vaccine. Donor details come from another sample of the same person, matched by shared clones.

V usage is TRBV5-6 and J usage is TRBJ2-5, with D uncertain. Germline lookup yields CDR1 SGHDT and CDR2 YYEEEE. V lost 0 bases and J lost 5, with 11 bases in between. The CDR3 sequence is 14 residues long. CDR3 coding DNA: TGTGCCAGCAGCTTGGATGCAGCATCGGAGACCCAGTACTTC. Translating gives CASSLDAASETQYF.

This clonotype was counted between two and nine times. The chain is built from TRBV12-3 or TRBV12-4 and TRBJ1-5; 8 bases line up with TRBD1. The V and J ends lost 5 bases and 6 bases, in that order; junction bases with no gene match: 3. The CDR3 sequence is 13 residues long. The CDR3 DNA follows: TGTGCCAGCAGTCCGGACAGGGTTCAGCCCCAGCATTTT. Translating it yields CASSPDRVQPQHF.

With respect to this clonotype: One end of the junction does not line up with germline, which may come from a read error. The chain links TRBV20-1 to TRBJ1-4, with 8 bases matching TRBD1. Germline V CDR1 and CDR2: DFQATT, SNEGSKA (reference sequence). This CDR3 region has 16 residues. The CDR3 region is CCARTRTGRTNEKLFF. In DNA, the CDR3 is TGCTGTGCTAGGACCCGGACAGGGAGAACTAATGAAAAACTGTTTTTT.

This clonotype was counted at least ten times. The V gene is TRBV29-1, the J gene TRBJ2-5, with D uncertain. Germline V gene data show CDR1 as SQVTM and CDR2 as ANQGSEA. The CDR3 has 13 residues. Trimming left V 7 bases short and J 1 base short, with 13 bases between. The CDR3 sequence: CSGRPGSQETQYF. CDR3 bases: TGCAGCGGCAGGCCCGGTTCCCAAGAGACCCAGTACTTC.

This clonotype showed up many times. The chain links TRBV7-9 to TRBJ2-7; D tentatively fits TRBD1 or TRBD2 (5 bases each). Germline assignment: CDR1 SEHNR and CDR2 FQNEAQ (reference sequence). Trimming left V 1 base short and J 5 bases short, with 12 bases between. The CDR3 extends over 14 amino acids. The CDR3 bases are TGTGCCAGCAGCTTAGGTGGGGGTGAAAACGAGCAGTACTTC. Its translation is CASSLGGGENEQYF.

This clonotype has just a few counts. The rearrangement joins TRBV4-3 to TRBJ2-5, with 7 bases identical to TRBD1. J was trimmed by 4 bases and V by 2 bases; bases with no gene match: 13. This CDR3 comprises 17 residues. The germline V gene has CDR1 LGHNA and CDR2 YSLEER. CDR3 DNA sequence: TGCGCCAGCAGCCAAACCGGGACCGGGACAGCCCCAGAGACCCAGTACTTC. This translates into CASSQTGTGTAPETQYF.

The V call is TRBV29-1, the J call TRBJ1-2; D remains ambiguous. The CDR3 is 10 amino acids. With 3 bases removed from V and 8 bases from J, the gap between germline ends came to 7 bases. Germline CDR1 reads SQVTM; CDR2 reads ANQGSEA. CDR3 sequence: CSVDGEGYTF. The CDR3 region has the DNA TGCAGCGTTGATGGGGAGGGCTACACCTTC.

This clonotype was recorded at least ten times. The chain joins TRBV4-3 to TRBJ2-1, with 12 bases matching TRBD2. CDR3 length: 17 amino acids. Germline V gives CDR1 LGHNA, CDR2 YSLEER. J was trimmed by 7 bases and V by 2 bases; bases with no gene match: 9. The CDR3 sequence: CASSQPATSGSGNEQFF. The CDR3 DNA is TGCGCCAGCAGCCAACCCGCGACTAGCGGGAGCGGAAATGAGCAGTTCTTC.

The CDR3 loop is CASSLMSGGRTGELFF. CDR3 in DNA: TGTGCCAGCAGCTTGATGTCAGGGGGTCGGACCGGGGAGCTGTTTTTT. The rearrangement uses TRBV5-6 and TRBJ2-2; TRBD1 agrees at 7 bases. The CDR3 runs 16 residues. J gave up 5 bases and V 1 base, and 8 bases lay outside the gene matches. Germline values: CDR1 SGHDT, CDR2 YYEEEE.

The chain is built from TRBV20-1 and TRBJ2-5, with D possibly being TRBD1 or TRBD2 (6 bases each). Per germline, CDR1 DFQATT and CDR2 SNEGSKA (reference sequence). With 8 bases removed from V and 5 bases from J, the gap between germline ends came to 21 bases. The CDR3 length is 14 residues. CDR3 amino acids: CSTRGQGVGETQYF. As DNA, the CDR3 is TGCAGTACCCGGGGGCAGGGCGTCGGGGAGACCCAGTACTTC.

This clonotype has a handful of counts. The CDR3 spells CASRTEYNEQFF. The CDR3 coding sequence is TGTGCCAGCAGAACGGAGTACAATGAGCAGTTCTTC. The V and J genes are TRBV11-2 and TRBJ2-1; D is ambiguous. Germline lookup yields CDR1 SGHAT and CDR2 FQNNGV. V was trimmed by 6 bases and J by 4 bases, leaving 7 bases between them. The length of the CDR3 is 12 residues.

This clonotype was counted ten times or more. The V and J genes are TRBV28 and TRBJ2-7; 11 nucleotides line up with TRBD2. V lost 8 bases, J lost 7 bases, and 25 bases stayed unmatched. The CDR3 runs 19 residues. Germline CDR1 MDHEN, CDR2 SYDVKM. CDR3 sequence: CASLPGLADPSLRGGEQYF. Written as DNA, the CDR3 is TGTGCCAGCCTTCCGGGACTAGCGGATCCTTCTCTTAGGGGGGGGGAGCAGTACTTC.

This clonotype occurred a few times. This chain uses TRBV6-5 with TRBJ2-7; a possible D gene is TRBD1 (8 bases). The V and J ends lost 3 bases and 3 bases respectively, with 21 bases between them. CDR1 is MNHEY and CDR2 is SVGAGI in the germline V gene. The CDR3 totals 17 residues. The CDR3 protein is CASSYSPNRGGFYEQYF. The DNA of the CDR3 is TGTGCCAGCAGTTATTCGCCAAACAGGGGGGGTTTCTACGAGCAGTACTTC.

The rearrangement links TRBV7-2 to TRBJ2-3, with TRBD1 identical over 9 bases. This CDR3 comprises 15 residues. V lost 6 bases to trimming and J lost 4 bases; unmatched junction nucleotides: 8. Germline lookup yields CDR1 SGHTA and CDR2 FQGNSA. The DNA of the CDR3 is TGTGCCAGCAGACTGAACAGGGGGCGCGCAGATACGCAGTATTTT. It specifies CASRLNRGRADTQYF.

This clonotype was seen a handful of times. The chain couples TRBV15 to TRBJ2-5; D gene uncertain. Germline CDR1 and CDR2: LNHNV and YYDKDF (reference sequence). V was shortened by 1 base and J by 2 bases, with 14 bases between the two germline ends. The CDR3 length is 16 residues. This CDR3 is CATSRVPKSDQETQYF. CDR3 bases: TGTGCCACCAGCAGAGTTCCTAAATCCGATCAAGAGACCCAGTACTTC.

This chain joins TRBV7-8 and TRBJ2-1; 8 nucleotides match TRBD1. V gave up 5 bases and J gave up 8 bases; unmatched junction bases: 17. The CDR3 is 17 residues long. Germline CDR1 SGHVS, CDR2 FQNEAQ. The CDR3 reads CASSINGLDRGFDEQFF. CDR3 coding DNA: TGTGCCAGCAGCATAAATGGCCTTGACAGGGGCTTCGATGAGCAGTTCTTC.

This clonotype was seen more than once but under ten times. The J gene is TRBJ1-2, the V gene TRBV6-5; 9 bases are a match to TRBD1. V dropped 7 bases and J dropped 6; count of bases not matched to a gene: 3. The length of the CDR3 is 12 residues. Germline V gene lookup returns CDR1 MNHEY and CDR2 SVGAGI. DNA of the CDR3: TGTGCCAGCAAGGACAGGGGTCATGGCTACACCTTC. It encodes CASKDRGHGYTF.

This clonotype was recorded at least ten times. The genes are TRBV12-3 or TRBV12-4 and TRBJ2-7; TRBD2 matches at 8 bases. V dropped 5 bases and J dropped 9; count of bases not matched to a gene: 6. This CDR3 has 12 residues. DNA for the CDR3: TGTGCCAGCAGTGACCAGAGCGGGAGGCAGTACTTC. Its protein is CASSDQSGRQYF.

The chain links TRBV6-1 to TRBJ1-3, with TRBD1 matching over 7 bases. The CDR3 contains 16 residues. The germline CDR1 and CDR2 sequences are MNHNS and SASEGT. The ends lost 5 bases at V and 1 base at J; junction bases unmatched: 8. CDR3 in amino acids: CASSRRDSRSGNTIYF. Written as DNA, the CDR3 is TGTGCCAGCAGTCGCCGGGACAGTCGTTCTGGAAACACCATATATTTT.

This clonotype appeared a few times. The chain couples TRBV27 to TRBJ2-2; weak D call: TRBD1 (6 bases). The CDR3 has 14 amino acids. CDR1 and CDR2 from the germline V gene are MNHEY and SMNVEV (reference sequence). With 5 bases removed from V and 5 bases from J, the gap between germline ends came to 12 bases. CDR3 protein: CASSMQGLTGELFF. The DNA of the CDR3 is TGTGCCAGCAGTATGCAGGGGTTAACCGGGGAGCTGTTTTTT.